Detailed here is one TCR beta chain. Its antigen is still unknown. This sample stems from a study of cytomegalovirus exposure and HLA in healthy donors. At the level of the study: Unique TCR beta sequences numbering some 120 million came from 190 million or so T cells in an earlier analysis.

Study outcomes and limitations: The productive fraction for most TCR beta V segments was about 87% or about 30% in an earlier analysis. A reported reduction in N-insertions relative to the approximately 670-donor mean was seen in an Asian-associated ancestry cluster in a later analysis. Most CMV-associated TCR beta chains were later found to appear HLA-restricted.

The PCR was carried out with 60 Vbeta primers and 13 Jbeta primers. Repertoires were generated with immunoSEQ multiplex PCR, while TCRdb's copy carries only in-frame clones and drops some. The sample has about 120,000 clones, roughly a sixth seen once; the top ten hold approximately 2.9%. Sequencing was performed on PBMCs. This clonotype was obtained from a female donor in good health and CMV-seropositive.

The CDR3 loop is CASSEVPRDHSNQPQHF. CDR3 sequence (DNA): TGTGCCAGCAGTGAAGTTCCCAGGGATCATAGCAATCAGCCCCAGCATTTT. The genes are TRBV6-1 and TRBJ1-5; perhaps TRBD1 as D (5 bases). The CDR3 consists of 17 residues. CDR1 is MNHNS and CDR2 is SASEGT in the germline V gene. V shed 1 base and J shed 0 bases, with 13 bases lying between them.